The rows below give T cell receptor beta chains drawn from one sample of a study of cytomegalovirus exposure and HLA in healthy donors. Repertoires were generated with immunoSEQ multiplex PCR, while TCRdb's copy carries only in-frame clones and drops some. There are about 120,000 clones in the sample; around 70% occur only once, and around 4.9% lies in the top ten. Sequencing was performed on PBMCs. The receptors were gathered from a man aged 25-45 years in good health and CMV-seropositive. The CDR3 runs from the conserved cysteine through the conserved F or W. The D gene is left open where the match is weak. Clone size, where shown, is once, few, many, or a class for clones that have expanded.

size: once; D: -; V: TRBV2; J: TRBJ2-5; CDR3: CASSDIPQETQYF; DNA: TGTGCCAGCAGTGATATTCCTCAAGAGACCCAGTACTTC
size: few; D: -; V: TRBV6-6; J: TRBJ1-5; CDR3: CASSYRSNDSPQHF; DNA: TGTGCCAGCAGTTACCGCAGTAACGACTCGCCCCAGCATTTT
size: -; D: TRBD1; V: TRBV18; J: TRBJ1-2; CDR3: CASSPGQGTNGGYTF; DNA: TGTGCCAGCTCACCGGGACAGGGGACCAACGGGGGCTACACCTTC
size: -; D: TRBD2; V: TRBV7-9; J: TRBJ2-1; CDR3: CASSRLRGGRDEQFF; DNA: TGTGCCAGCAGCCGCCTGCGGGGGGGCCGCGATGAGCAGTTCTTC
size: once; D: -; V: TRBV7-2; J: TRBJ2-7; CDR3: CASSLGGGQGSYEQYF; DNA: TGTGCCAGCAGCTTAGGGGGGGGGCAGGGCTCCTACGAGCAGTACTTC
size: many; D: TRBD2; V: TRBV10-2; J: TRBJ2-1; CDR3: CASTPAGSYNEQFF; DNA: TGCGCCAGCACCCCAGCGGGGTCTTACAATGAGCAGTTCTTC
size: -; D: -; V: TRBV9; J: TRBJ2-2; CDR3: CASSSPGGGVGTGELFF; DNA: TGTGCCAGCAGCTCCCCAGGAGGGGGCGTCGGCACCGGGGAGCTGTTTTTT
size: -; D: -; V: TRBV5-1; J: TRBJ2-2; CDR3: CASSYGTQNTGELFF; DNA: TGCGCCAGCAGCTACGGGACACAGAACACCGGGGAGCTGTTTTTT
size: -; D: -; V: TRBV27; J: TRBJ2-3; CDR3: CASSVNTDTQYF; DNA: TGTGCCAGCAGTGTAAACACAGATACGCAGTATTTT
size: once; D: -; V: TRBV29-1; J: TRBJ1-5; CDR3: CSVEVGRDGQPQHF; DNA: TGCAGCGTTGAAGTGGGGAGGGACGGTCAGCCCCAGCATTTT
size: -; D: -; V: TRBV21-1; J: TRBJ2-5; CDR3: CASSFRQGQETQYF; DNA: TGTGCCAGCAGCTTTCGACAGGGGCAAGAGACCCAGTACTTC
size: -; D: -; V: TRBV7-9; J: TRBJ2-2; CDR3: CASKDIQGGTGELFF; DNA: TGTGCCAGCAAAGATATACAGGGTGGCACCGGGGAGCTGTTTTTT
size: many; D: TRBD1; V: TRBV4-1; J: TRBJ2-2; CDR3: CASSDRGNTGELFF; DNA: TGCGCCAGCTCCGACAGGGGGAACACCGGGGAGCTGTTTTTT
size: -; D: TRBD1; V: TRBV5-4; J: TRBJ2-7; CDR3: CASTPSWDRDHEQYF; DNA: TGTGCCAGCACACCTTCATGGGACAGGGACCACGAGCAGTACTTC
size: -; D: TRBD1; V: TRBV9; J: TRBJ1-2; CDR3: CASSVDPGTGGRKNYGYTF; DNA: TGTGCCAGCAGCGTAGATCCCGGGACAGGGGGCCGGAAAAACTATGGCTACACCTTC
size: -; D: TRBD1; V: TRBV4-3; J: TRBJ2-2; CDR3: CASSQEAGGLFANTGELFF; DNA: TGCGCCAGCAGCCAAGAAGCAGGGGGTCTGTTCGCGAACACCGGGGAGCTGTTTTTT
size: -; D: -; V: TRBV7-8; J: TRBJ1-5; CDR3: CASSFGTYGSNQPQHF; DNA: TGTGCCAGCAGCTTTGGGACTTACGGTAGCAATCAGCCCCAGCATTTT
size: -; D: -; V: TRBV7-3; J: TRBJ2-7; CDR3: CASSAGGVGEQYF; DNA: TGTGCCAGCAGCGCGGGCGGGGTCGGCGAGCAGTACTTC
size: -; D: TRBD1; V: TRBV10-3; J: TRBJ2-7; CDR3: CAISKGQGADEQYF; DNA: TGTGCCATCAGTAAGGGACAGGGGGCCGACGAGCAGTACTTC
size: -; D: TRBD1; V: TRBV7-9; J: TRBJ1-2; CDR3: CSSSLENRGRFRGYTF; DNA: TGTTCCAGCAGCTTAGAGAACAGGGGGCGATTCAGGGGCTACACCTTC
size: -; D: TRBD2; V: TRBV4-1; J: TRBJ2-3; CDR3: CASSLLRLGLVRTDTQYF; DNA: TGCGCCAGCAGCCTCTTAAGGCTGGGACTAGTTCGAACAGATACGCAGTATTTT
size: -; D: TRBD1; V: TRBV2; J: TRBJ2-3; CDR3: CASSAAGGGTDTQYF; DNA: TGTGCCAGCAGTGCGGCAGGGGGAGGCACAGATACGCAGTATTTT
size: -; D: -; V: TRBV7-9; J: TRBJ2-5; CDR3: CSSSREVETQYF; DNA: TGTTCCAGCAGTAGGGAGGTTGAGACCCAGTACTTC
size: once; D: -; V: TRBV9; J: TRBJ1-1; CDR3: CASSQGGVNTEAFF; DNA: TGTGCCAGCAGCCAGGGAGGAGTGAACACTGAAGCTTTCTTT
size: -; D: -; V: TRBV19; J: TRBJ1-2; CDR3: CASGNRAAGYTF; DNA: TGTGCCAGTGGAAACAGGGCCGCCGGCTACACCTTC
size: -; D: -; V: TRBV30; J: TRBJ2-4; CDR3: CAWSRPGAKNIQYF; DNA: TGTGCCTGGAGTAGGCCGGGAGCCAAAAACATTCAGTACTTC
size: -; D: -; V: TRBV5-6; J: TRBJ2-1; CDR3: CASSLRDTYNEQFF; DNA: TGTGCCAGCAGCCTCAGGGACACCTACAATGAGCAGTTCTTC